Below, 17 T cell receptor beta chains from the same sample are listed, as sequenced in a study of Graves' ophthalmopathy and Graves' hyperthyroidism. RNA transcripts provided the template for amplifying TCR beta CDR3 regions. The workflow started with a first-round RT-PCR run with HTBI primers and then moved on to a second-round multiplex PCR. TCRdb used MiXCR to reprocess the multiplex PCR reads, holding one entry per CDR3 protein. The sample has 900,000 to 1,200,000 distinct CDR3 sequences, roughly 35% seen once; the top ten hold roughly 10%. Material: peripheral blood or thyroid tissue (not recorded which). The receptors derive from an adult man with Graves' hyperthyroidism.

The chain joins TRBV7-9 to TRBJ2-2; 9 positions match TRBD1. The J segment lost 6 bases and the V segment lost 4 bases, leaving 6 bases of the junction unmatched. The CDR3 runs 15 residues. Germline CDR1 is SEHNR and CDR2 is FQNEAQ (reference sequence). CDR3 loop: CASSSRDRDSGELFF. In DNA, the CDR3 is TGTGCCAGCAGCTCCCGGGACAGGGATTCCGGGGAGCTGTTTTTT.

This clonotype was seen many times. CDR3 nucleotides: TGTGCCAGCAGTGAAGCGGGGACAAACAATCAGCCCCAGCATTTT. This sequence encodes CASSEAGTNNQPQHF. V is TRBV2 and J is TRBJ1-5, with a tentative D call TRBD1 (6 bases). The CDR3 has 15 amino acids. The germline V gene encodes CDR1 SNHLY and CDR2 FYNNEI. The V and J ends lost 0 bases and 3 bases respectively, with 9 bases between them.

This clonotype was seen only a few times. The chain carries TRBV7-8 and TRBJ1-5; possible D gene TRBD1, 6 bases. V lost 1 base and J lost 6, with 13 bases in between. The CDR3 is 15 residues long. Germline loops: CDR1 SGHVS, CDR2 FQNEAQ. CDR3 nucleotide sequence: TGTGCCAGCAGCTTAGATGGGGGGGCACGTCAGCCCCAGCATTTT. This encodes CASSLDGGARQPQHF.

This clonotype was detected ten times or more. J is TRBJ1-4 and V is TRBV5-8, with D uncertain. CDR3 length: 14 amino acids. The V and J ends lost 3 bases and 8 bases respectively, with 14 bases between them. Germline loops: CDR1 SGHTS, CDR2 YDEGEE. This CDR3 reads CASSSEGRSEKLFF. For the CDR3, the DNA is TGTGCCAGCAGCTCGGAGGGAAGGTCAGAAAAACTGTTTTTT.

This clonotype was found a few times. The chain couples TRBV12-3 or TRBV12-4 to TRBJ2-2; D might be TRBD2 (6 bases). CDR3 size: 14 residues. Trimming took 7 bases from V and 5 from J, leaving 14 bases between them. This CDR3 is CASTLGGFTGELFF. As DNA, the CDR3 is TGTGCCAGCACCCTTGGGGGGTTTACCGGGGAGCTGTTTTTT.

Many counts were recorded for this clonotype. V is TRBV25-1 and J is TRBJ1-5; the D gene is possibly TRBD1 (6 bases). The germline V gene encodes CDR1 MGHDK and CDR2 SYGVNS. CDR3 size: 14 residues. V lost 10 bases and J 7 bases, leaving 20 bases between the germline ends. The chain's CDR3 is CATYRDVAWQPQHF. For the CDR3, the DNA is TGTGCCACGTACAGGGATGTAGCTTGGCAGCCCCAGCATTTT. The full variable domain, completed using reference TRBV25-1 and TRBJ1-5, is EADIYQTPRYLVIGTGKKITLECSQTMGHDKMYWYQQDPGMELHLIHYSYGVNSTEKGDLSSESTVSRIRTEHFPLTLESARPSHTSQYLCATYRDVAWQPQHFGDGTRLSIL.

To note about this clonotype: Since a much larger clone is just one base distant, this may be a read error. The chain employs TRBV7-6 and TRBJ1-1, with 7 bases identical to TRBD1. The CDR3 is 17 residues long. CDR1 and CDR2 (germline): SGHVS, FNYEAQ. The CDR3 DNA sequence: TGTGCCAACAGCATAGGGGCAGGGGGTGGACTGAACACTGAAGCTTTCTTT. This gives the protein CANSIGAGGGLNTEAFF.

The chain carries TRBV29-1 and TRBJ2-7; tentatively, D is TRBD1 (6 bases). The V gene lost 7 bases and the J gene lost 4 bases, with 23 bases spanning the gap. The CDR3 consists of 15 residues. The germline V gene has CDR1 SQVTM and CDR2 ANQGSEA. CDR3 coding DNA: TGCAGCGCTCGCCCCAGGGCAGGGGCGCGATACGAGCAGTACTTC. This gives the protein CSARPRAGARYEQYF.

A note on this clonotype: At one of its ends the junction is not consistent with the germline gene, which may arise from a read error. The V call is TRBV7-2, the J call TRBJ2-7; D uncertain. The CDR3 extends over 16 amino acids. Germline V CDR1 and CDR2: SGHTA, FQGNSA. CDR3 protein: CASSLLRTVSAYGQYF. In DNA form, the CDR3 reads TGTGCCAGCAGCCTGCTAAGGACGGTGTCCGCCTACGGGCAGTACTTC.

This clonotype was picked up one time. The J gene is TRBJ2-5, the V gene TRBV12-3 or TRBV12-4, with a weak D call TRBD2 (5 bases). Trimming cost V 6 bases and J 0 bases, with 17 bases left between them. This CDR3 has 16 residues. CDR3 protein: CASSGGSWRDQETQYF. The DNA of the CDR3 is TGTGCCAGCAGCGGTGGAAGTTGGCGGGACCAAGAGACCCAGTACTTC.

The V gene is TRBV7-2, the J gene TRBJ2-7; 11 bases align to TRBD1. The CDR3 extends over 17 amino acids. V gave up 2 bases and J gave up 0 bases; unmatched junction bases: 6. Germline V lookup: CDR1 SGHTA, CDR2 FQGNSA. The CDR3 region has the DNA TGTGCCAGCAGCTTATGGACAGGGGGCTATACCTCCTACGAGCAGTACTTC. This translates into CASSLWTGGYTSYEQYF.

The chain links TRBV27 to TRBJ2-5; TRBD1 aligns across 9 bases. This CDR3 region has 16 residues. The V gene end was trimmed by 5 bases and the J gene end by 5 bases; junction bases not matched to a gene: 12. Germline values: CDR1 MNHEY, CDR2 SMNVEV (reference sequence). The CDR3 protein is CASSQPGQGFMETQYF. CDR3 nucleotide sequence: TGTGCCAGCAGTCAACCGGGACAGGGATTTATGGAGACCCAGTACTTC.

About this clonotype: A much larger clone lies a single base off, so this may be a read error. The chain has TRBV10-3 and TRBJ1-2; D is possibly TRBD1 (5 bases). V gave up 3 bases and J gave up 7 bases, with 15 bases separating them. The CDR3 covers 14 residues. Germline values: CDR1 ENHRY, CDR2 SYGVKD. The CDR3 sequence: CAISERGAVRGYTF. CDR3 in DNA: TGTGCCATCAGTGAAAGAGGGGCAGTTCGTGGCTACACCTTC.

The gene calls are TRBV24-1 and TRBJ1-2, with 9 bases identical to TRBD1. The CDR3 loop spans 13 amino acids. Germline V gene data show CDR1 as KGHDR and CDR2 as SFDVKD. J lost 6 bases, V lost 7 bases, and 5 bases had no gene match. DNA of the CDR3: TGTGCCACCAGCAAACAGGGGGCTAATGGCTACACCTTC. Its translation: CATSKQGANGYTF.

This clonotype was seen at least ten times. The gene calls are TRBV5-5 and TRBJ2-7; TRBD1 matches at 8 bases. V dropped 1 base and J dropped 10; count of bases not matched to a gene: 4. From germline, CDR1 is SGHKS and CDR2 YYEKEE (reference sequence). This CDR3 comprises 12 residues. The chain's CDR3 is CASSLSRGQQYF. The CDR3 DNA reads as TGTGCCAGCAGCTTGAGCAGGGGGCAACAGTACTTC.

This clonotype was detected ten times or more. The chain is built from TRBV11-2 and TRBJ2-7, with unresolved D. Germline CDR1 is SGHAT and CDR2 is FQNNGV. V lost 2 bases and J lost 9, with 11 bases in between. This CDR3 is 12 amino acids long. The chain's CDR3 is CASSLMGIVQYF. The CDR3 nucleotides are TGTGCCAGCAGCTTAATGGGTATTGTGCAGTACTTC.

In this sample, this clonotype turned up many times. The chain joins TRBV2 to TRBJ1-2, with D uncertain. CDR1 is SNHLY and CDR2 is FYNNEI in the germline V gene. The V end lost 3 bases, the J end lost 7 bases, and 9 bases lay between the germline ends. The CDR3 covers 12 residues. The CDR3 sequence: CASSEREFGYTF. The CDR3 DNA is TGTGCCAGCAGTGAGAGGGAATTTGGCTACACCTTC.